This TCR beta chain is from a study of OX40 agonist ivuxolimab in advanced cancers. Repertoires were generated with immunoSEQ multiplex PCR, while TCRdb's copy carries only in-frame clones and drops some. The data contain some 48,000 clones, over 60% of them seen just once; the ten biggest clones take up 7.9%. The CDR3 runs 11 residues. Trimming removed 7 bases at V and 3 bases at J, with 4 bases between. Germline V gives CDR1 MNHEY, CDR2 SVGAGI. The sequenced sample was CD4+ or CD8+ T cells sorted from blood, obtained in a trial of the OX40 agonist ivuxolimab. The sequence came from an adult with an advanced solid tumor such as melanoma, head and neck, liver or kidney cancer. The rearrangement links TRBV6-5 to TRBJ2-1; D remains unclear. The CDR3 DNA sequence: TGTGCCAGCACAGGCTACAATGAGCAGTTCTTC. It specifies CASTGYNEQFF.